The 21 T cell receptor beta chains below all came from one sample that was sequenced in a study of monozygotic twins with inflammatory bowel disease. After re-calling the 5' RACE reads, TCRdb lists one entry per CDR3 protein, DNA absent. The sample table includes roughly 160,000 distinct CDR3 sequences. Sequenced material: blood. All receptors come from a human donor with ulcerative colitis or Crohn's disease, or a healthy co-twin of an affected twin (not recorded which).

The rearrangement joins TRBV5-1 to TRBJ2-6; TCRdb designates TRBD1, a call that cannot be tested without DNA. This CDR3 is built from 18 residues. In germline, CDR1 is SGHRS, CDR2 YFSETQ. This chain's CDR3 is CASSLDGQDSSGANVLTF.

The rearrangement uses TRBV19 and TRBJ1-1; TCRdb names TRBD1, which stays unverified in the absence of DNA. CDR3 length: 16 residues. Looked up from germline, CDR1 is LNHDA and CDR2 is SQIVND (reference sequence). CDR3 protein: CASSINGLGPKSEAFF.

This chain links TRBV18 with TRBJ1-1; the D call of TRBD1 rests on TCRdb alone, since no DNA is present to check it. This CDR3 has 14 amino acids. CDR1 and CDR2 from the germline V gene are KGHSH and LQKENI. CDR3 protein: CASSPQTGDTEAFF.

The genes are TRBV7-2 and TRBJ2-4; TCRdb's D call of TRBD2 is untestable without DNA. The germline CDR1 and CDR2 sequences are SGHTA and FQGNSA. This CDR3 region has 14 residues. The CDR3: CASSLEGTSRVQYF.

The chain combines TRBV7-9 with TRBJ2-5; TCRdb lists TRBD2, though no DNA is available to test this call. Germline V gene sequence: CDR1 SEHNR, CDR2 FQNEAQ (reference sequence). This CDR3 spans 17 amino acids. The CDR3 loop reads CASSSSGTSGRFETQYF.

CDR3 loop: CASSLSTDRDGYTF. The chain recombines TRBV27 with TRBJ1-2; lacking DNA, the TRBD1 call made by TCRdb goes unchecked. Germline CDR1 and CDR2: MNHEY and SMNVEV (reference sequence). This CDR3 region has 14 residues.

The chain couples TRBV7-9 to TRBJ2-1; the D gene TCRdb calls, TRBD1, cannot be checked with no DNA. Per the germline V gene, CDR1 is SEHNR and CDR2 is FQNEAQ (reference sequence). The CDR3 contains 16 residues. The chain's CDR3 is CASSPQTGGSYNEQFF. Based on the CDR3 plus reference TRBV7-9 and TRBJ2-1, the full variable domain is DTGVSQNPRHKITKRGQNVTFRCDPISEHNRLYWYRQTLGQGPEFLTYFQNEAQLEKSRLLSDRFSAERPKGSFSTLEIQRTEQGDSAMYLCASSPQTGGSYNEQFFGPGTRLTVL.

Here the CDR3 reads CASSQGTPRTRGYTF. This sequence joins TRBV3-1 and TRBJ1-2. The V gene's germline CDR1 is LGHDT and CDR2 YNNKEL (reference sequence). The CDR3 spans 15 residues.

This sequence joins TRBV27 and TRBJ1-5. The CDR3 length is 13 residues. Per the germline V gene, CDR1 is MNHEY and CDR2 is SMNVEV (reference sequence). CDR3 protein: CASSLKPDQPQHF.

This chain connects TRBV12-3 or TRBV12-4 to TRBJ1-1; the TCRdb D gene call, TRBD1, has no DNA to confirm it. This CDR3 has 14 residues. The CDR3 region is CASSREQGYTEAFF.

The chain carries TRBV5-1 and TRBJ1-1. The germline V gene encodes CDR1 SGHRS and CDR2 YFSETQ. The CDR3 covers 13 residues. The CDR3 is CASSSGGDTEAFF.

The CDR3 loop reads CAISEGISRAYEQYF. This chain links TRBV10-3 with TRBJ2-7; no DNA is available, so the TRBD1 call from TCRdb remains unchecked. The CDR3 runs to 15 residues. Germline-derived CDR1 and CDR2 are ENHRY and SYGVKD.

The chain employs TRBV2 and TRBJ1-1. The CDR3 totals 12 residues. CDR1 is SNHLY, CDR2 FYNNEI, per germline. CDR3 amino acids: CASRGLFTEAFF.

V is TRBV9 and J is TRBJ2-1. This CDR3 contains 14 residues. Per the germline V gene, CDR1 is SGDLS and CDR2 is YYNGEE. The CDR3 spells CASSVVGLYNEQFF.

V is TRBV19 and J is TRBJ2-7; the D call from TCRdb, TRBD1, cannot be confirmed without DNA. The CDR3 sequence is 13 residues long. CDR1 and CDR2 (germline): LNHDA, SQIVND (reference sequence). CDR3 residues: CASSSRDRSEQYF. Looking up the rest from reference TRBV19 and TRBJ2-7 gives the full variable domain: DGGITQSPKYLFRKEGQNVTLSCEQNLNHDAMYWYRQDPGQGLRLIYYSQIVNDFQKGDIAEGYSVSREKKESFPLTVTSAQKNPTAFYLCASSSRDRSEQYFGPGTRLTVT.

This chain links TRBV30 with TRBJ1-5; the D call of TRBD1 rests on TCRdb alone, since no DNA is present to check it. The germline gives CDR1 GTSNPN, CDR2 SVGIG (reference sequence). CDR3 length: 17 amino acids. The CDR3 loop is CAWSRGDRGASNQPQHF.

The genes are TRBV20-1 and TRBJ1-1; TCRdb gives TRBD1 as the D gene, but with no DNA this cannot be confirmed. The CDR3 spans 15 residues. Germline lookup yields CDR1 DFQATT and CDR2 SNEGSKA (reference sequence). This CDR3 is CSAPGQVRSGTEAFF.

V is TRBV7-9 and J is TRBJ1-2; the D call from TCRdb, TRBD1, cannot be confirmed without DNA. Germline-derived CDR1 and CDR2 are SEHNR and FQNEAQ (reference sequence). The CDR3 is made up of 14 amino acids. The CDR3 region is CASSTTDRGFGYTF.

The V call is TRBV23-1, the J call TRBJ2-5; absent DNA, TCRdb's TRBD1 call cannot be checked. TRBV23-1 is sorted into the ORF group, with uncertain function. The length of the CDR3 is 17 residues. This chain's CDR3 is CASSQPTGQGARETQYF.

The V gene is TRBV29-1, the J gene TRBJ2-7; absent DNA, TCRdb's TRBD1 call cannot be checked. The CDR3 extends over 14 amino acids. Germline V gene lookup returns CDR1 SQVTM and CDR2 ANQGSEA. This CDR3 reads CSVSRDSRDYEQYF.

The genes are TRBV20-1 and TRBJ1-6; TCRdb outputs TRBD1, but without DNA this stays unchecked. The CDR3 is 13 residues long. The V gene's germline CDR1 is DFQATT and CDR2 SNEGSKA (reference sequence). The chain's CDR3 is CSAVGQGRSPLHF.